This TCR beta chain originates from a study of shared clonotypes between healthy human individuals. Concerning this clone itself: Its antigen is not known.

The donors were all Caucasian adults (living in Nashville, Tennessee). Sequencing was performed with immunoSEQ multiplex PCR; in TCRdb, only in-frame clones are kept and a portion is missing. Of about 1.5 million clones listed, more than 95% were seen once; the top ten hold 1% to 1.5%. Germline values: CDR1 SGHRS, CDR2 YFSETQ. V lost 3 bases and J 0 bases, leaving 16 bases between the germline ends. The CDR3 runs to 17 residues. Whole-study findings and limits: Only blood was sampled, and tissue TCR repertoires likely differ from blood ones. Donor clonotype sharing was expected to depend on sequencing depth.

This TCR was sampled from a young man in good health. This chain connects TRBV5-1 to TRBJ1-3, with D maybe TRBD1 (6 bases). Sequences were obtained from naive CD4+ T cells sorted from blood. Subset of the sample: CD45RA+ positively selected. The CDR3: CASSYGTRSPSGNTIYF. CDR3 sequence (DNA): TGCGCCAGCAGCTACGGGACAAGATCTCCCTCTGGAAACACCATATATTTT. Complete variable domain (other parts from reference TRBV5-1 and TRBJ1-3): KAGVTQTPRYLIKTRGQQVTLSCSPISGHRSVSWYQQTPGQGLQFLFEYFSETQRNKGNFPGRFSGRQFSNSRSEMNVSTLELGDSALYLCASSYGTRSPSGNTIYFGEGSWLTVV.